A selection of T cell receptor gamma chains follows, all from one sample in a study of γδ T cells in repeated Plasmodium falciparum infection. TCRdb fed the multiplex PCR reads into CATT to redo clone calling. The sample lists 20,000 to 30,000 gamma-chain clones, about 2.9% occurring once. Sequenced sample: gamma-delta T cells from blood. Receptor source: a pool of human donors (malaria-infected and uninfected, not separated). Each CDR3 is given with its conserved first and last residue. Each size is once, few, many or a size class.

size	V	J	DNA	CDR3
many	TRGV9	TRGJP	TGTGCCTTGTTATCGGGGGAGTTGGGCAAAAAAATCAAGGTATTT	CALLSGELGKKIKVF
large	TRGV9	TRGJ1/TRGJ2	TGTGCCTTGTGGGAAGATTATTATAAGAAACTCTTT	CALWEDYYKKLF
many	TRGV3	TRGJ1/TRGJ2	TGTGCCACCTGGGACAGGCAATGGTATTTTGGTTATAAGAAACTCTTT	CATWDRQWYFGYKKLF
medium-sized	TRGV9	TRGJ1/TRGJ2	TGTGCCTTGTGGGACCCACCCGCCGGATATTATAAGAAACTCTTT	CALWDPPAGYYKKLF
many	TRGV4	TRGJ1/TRGJ2	TGTGCCACCTGGGATGGCGTTTTTTATAAGAAACTCTTT	CATWDGVFYKKLF
many	TRGV2	TRGJ1/TRGJ2	TGTGCCACCTGGGACGGAAAACTCTTT	CATWDGKLF
many	TRGV9	TRGJP	TGTGCCTTGTGGGAGCGGCAAGAGTTGGGCATAAAAATCAAGGTATTT	CALWERQELGIKIKVF
many	TRGV3	TRGJ1/TRGJ2	TGTGCCACCTGGGACATCCTCCGGAAACTCTTT	CATWDILRKLF
many	TRGV4	TRGJ1/TRGJ2	TGTGCCACCTGGGAGGGGGCTCAGAAACTCTTT	CATWEGAQKLF
many	TRGV8	TRGJP2	TGTGCCACCTGGGATAGCGGTAGTGATTGGATCAAGACGTTT	CATWDSGSDWIKTF